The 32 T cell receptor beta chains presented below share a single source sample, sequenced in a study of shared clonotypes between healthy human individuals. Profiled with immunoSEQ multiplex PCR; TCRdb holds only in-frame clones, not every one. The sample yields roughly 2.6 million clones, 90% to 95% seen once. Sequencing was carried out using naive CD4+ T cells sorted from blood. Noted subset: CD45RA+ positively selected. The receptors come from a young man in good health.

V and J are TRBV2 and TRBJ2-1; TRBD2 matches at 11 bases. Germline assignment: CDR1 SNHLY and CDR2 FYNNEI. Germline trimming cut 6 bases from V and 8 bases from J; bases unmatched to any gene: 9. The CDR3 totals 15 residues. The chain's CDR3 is CASRKLAGVHDEQFF. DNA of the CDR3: TGTGCCAGCAGAAAACTAGCGGGGGTACACGATGAGCAGTTCTTC.

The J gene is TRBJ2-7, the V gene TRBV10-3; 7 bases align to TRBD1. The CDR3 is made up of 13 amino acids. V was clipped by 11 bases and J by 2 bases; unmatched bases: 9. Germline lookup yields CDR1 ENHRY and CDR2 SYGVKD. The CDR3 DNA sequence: TGTGCCGCGCTGGGGGACAGAGCCTACGAGCAGTACTTC. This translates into CAALGDRAYEQYF.

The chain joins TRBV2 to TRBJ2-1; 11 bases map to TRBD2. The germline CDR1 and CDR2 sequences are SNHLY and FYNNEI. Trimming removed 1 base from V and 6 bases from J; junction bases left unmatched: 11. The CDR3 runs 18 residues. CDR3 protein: CASSEGLAGGLNLNEQFF. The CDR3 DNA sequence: TGTGCCAGCAGTGAAGGGCTAGCGGGGGGACTTAATCTCAATGAGCAGTTCTTC.

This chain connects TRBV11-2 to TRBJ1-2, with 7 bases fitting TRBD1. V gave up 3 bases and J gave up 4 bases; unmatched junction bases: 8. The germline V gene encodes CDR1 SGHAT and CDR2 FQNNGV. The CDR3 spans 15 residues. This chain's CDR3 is CASSFTGALPYGYTF. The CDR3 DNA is TGTGCCAGCAGCTTTACAGGGGCCTTACCCTATGGCTACACCTTC. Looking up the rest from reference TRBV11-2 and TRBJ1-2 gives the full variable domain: EAGVAQSPRYKIIEKRQSVAFWCNPISGHATLYWYQQILGQGPKLLIQFQNNGVVDDSQLPKDRFSAERLKGVDSTLKIQPAKLEDSAVYLCASSFTGALPYGYTFGSGTRLTVV.

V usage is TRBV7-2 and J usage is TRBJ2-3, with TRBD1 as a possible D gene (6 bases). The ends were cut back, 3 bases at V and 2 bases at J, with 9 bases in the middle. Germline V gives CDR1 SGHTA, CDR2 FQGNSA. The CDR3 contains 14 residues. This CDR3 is CASSFDRYTDTQYF. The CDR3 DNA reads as TGTGCCAGCAGCTTCGACAGGTACACAGATACGCAGTATTTT.

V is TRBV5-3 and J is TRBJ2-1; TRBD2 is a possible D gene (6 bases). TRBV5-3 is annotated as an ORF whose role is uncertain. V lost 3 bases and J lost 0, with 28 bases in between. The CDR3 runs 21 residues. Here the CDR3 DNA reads TGTGCCAGAAGCTCTGGGGGGACCGGGACCTACAACTTATCCTCCTACAATGAGCAGTTCTTC. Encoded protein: CARSSGGTGTYNLSSYNEQFF.

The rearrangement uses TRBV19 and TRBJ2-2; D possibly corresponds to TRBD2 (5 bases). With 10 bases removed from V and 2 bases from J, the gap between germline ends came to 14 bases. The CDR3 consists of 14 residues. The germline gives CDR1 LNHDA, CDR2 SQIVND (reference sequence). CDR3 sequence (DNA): TGTGCCACCGCTCGGACGGGAAACACCGGGGAGCTGTTTTTT. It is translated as CATARTGNTGELFF.

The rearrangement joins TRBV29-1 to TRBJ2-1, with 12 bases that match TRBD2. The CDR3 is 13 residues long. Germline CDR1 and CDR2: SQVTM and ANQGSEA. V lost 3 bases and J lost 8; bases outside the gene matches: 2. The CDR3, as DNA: TGCAGCGTTGACCGACTAGCGGGGGATGAGCAGTTCTTC. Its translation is CSVDRLAGDEQFF.

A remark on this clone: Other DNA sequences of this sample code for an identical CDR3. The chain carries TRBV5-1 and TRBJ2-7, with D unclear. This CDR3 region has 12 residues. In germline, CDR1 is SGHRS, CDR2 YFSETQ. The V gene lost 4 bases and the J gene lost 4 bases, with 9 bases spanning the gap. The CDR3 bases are TGCGCCAGCAGCCGCAACAGTTACGAGCAGTACTTC. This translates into CASSRNSYEQYF.

The CDR3 coding sequence is TGTGCCAGCAGCGCAACCCCAGGGGATACAACCGGGGAGCTGTTTTTT. Translating gives CASSATPGDTTGELFF. The rearrangement links TRBV4-2 to TRBJ2-2; TRBD1 is a possible D gene (6 bases). Per the germline V gene, CDR1 is LGHNA and CDR2 is YNFKEQ. V was cut by 5 bases and J by 5 bases, with 18 bases left in between. This CDR3 has 16 residues.

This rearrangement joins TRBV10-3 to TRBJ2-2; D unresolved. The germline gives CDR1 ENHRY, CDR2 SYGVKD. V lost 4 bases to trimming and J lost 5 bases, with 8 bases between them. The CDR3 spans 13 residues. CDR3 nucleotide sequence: TGTGCCATCAGTGGAGGTATTACCGGGGAGCTGTTTTTT. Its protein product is CAISGGITGELFF.

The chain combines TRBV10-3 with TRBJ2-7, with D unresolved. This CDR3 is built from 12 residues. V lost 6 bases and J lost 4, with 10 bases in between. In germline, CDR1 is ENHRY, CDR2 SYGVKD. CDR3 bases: TGTGCCATCAGCTATGGATCATACGAGCAGTACTTC. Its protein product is CAISYGSYEQYF.

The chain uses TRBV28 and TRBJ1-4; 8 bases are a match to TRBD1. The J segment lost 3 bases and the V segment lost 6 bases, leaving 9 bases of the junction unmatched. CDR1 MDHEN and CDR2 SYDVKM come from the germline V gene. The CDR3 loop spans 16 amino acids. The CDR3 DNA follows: TGTGCCAGCAGCCAAACAGGACAGGGACCTAATGAAAAACTGTTTTTT. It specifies CASSQTGQGPNEKLFF. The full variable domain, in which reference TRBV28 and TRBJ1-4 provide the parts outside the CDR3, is DVKVTQSSRYLVKRTGEKVFLECVQDMDHENMFWYRQDPGLGLRLIYFSYDVKMKEKGDIPEGYSVSREKKERFSLILESASTNQTSMYLCASSQTGQGPNEKLFFGSGTQLSVL.

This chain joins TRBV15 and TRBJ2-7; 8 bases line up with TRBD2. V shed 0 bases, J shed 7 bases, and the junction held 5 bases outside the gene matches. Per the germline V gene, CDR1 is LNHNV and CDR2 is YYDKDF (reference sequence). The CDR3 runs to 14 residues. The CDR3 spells CATSRDYVAGEQYF. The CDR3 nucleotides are TGTGCCACCAGCAGAGATTACGTAGCGGGGGAGCAGTACTTC.

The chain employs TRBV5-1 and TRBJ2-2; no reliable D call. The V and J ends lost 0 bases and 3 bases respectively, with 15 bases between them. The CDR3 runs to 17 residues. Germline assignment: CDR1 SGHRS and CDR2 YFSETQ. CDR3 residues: CASSLGPLVGDTGELFF. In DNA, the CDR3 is TGCGCCAGCAGCTTGGGGCCGCTGGTTGGGGACACCGGGGAGCTGTTTTTT.

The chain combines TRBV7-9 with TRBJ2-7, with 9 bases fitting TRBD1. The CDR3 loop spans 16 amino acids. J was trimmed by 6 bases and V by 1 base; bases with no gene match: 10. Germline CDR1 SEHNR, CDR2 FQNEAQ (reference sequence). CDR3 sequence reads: CASSLEGTGIRGEQYF. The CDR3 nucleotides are TGTGCCAGCAGCTTAGAGGGGACAGGGATCCGTGGCGAGCAGTACTTC.

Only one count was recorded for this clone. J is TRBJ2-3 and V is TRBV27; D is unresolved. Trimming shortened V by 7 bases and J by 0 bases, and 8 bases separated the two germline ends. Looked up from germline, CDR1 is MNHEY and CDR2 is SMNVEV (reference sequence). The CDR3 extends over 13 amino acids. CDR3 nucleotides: TGTGCCAGCAAGAGAGTTAGCACAGATACGCAGTATTTT. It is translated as CASKRVSTDTQYF.

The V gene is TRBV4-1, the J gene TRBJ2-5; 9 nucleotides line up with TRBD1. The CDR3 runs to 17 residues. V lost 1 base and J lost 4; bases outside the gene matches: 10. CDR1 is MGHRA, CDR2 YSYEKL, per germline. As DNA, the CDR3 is TGCGCCAGCAGCCAAGCATCGGGACAGGGTCGGGGAGAGACCCAGTACTTC. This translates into CASSQASGQGRGETQYF.

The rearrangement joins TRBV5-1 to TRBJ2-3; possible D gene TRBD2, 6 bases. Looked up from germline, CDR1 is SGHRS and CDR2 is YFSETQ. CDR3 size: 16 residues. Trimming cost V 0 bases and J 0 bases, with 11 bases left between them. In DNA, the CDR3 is TGCGCCAGCAGCTTGGCTAGCGCCCCTAGCACAGATACGCAGTATTTT. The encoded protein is CASSLASAPSTDTQYF.

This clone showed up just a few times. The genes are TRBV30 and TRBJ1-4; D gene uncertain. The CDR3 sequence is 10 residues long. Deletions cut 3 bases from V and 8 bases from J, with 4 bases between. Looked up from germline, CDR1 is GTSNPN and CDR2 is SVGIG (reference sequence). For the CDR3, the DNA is TGTGCCTGGAGACAGGAAAAACTGTTTTTT. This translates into CAWRQEKLFF.

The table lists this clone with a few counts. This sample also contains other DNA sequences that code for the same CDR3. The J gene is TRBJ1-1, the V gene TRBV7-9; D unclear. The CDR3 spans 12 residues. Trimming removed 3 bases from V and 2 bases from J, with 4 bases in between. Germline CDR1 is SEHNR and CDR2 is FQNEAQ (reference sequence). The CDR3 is CASSFSNTEAFF. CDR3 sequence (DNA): TGTGCCAGCAGCTTTTCCAACACTGAAGCTTTCTTT.

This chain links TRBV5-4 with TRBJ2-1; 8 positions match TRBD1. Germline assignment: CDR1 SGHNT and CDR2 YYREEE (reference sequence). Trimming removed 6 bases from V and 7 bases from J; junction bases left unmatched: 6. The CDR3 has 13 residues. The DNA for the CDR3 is TGTGCCAGCAACCTCGACAGGGGAAATGAGCAGTTCTTC. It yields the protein CASNLDRGNEQFF. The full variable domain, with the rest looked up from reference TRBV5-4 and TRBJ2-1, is ETGVTQSPTHLIKTRGQQVTLRCSSQSGHNTVSWYQQALGQGPQFIFQYYREEENGRGNFPPRFSGLQFPNYSSELNVNALELDDSALYLCASNLDRGNEQFFGPGTRLTVL.

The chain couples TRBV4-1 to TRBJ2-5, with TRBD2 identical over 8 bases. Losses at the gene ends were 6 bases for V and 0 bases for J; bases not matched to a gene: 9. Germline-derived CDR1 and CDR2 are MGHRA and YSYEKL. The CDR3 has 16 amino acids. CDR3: CASSGGRGGYQETQYF. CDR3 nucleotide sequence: TGCGCCAGCAGTGGGGGACGCGGGGGGTACCAAGAGACCCAGTACTTC.

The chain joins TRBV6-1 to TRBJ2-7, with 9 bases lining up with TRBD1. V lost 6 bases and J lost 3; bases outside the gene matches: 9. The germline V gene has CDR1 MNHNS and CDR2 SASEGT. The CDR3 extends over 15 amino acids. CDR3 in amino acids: CASRSGTGQNYEQYF. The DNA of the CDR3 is TGTGCCAGCAGATCCGGGACAGGGCAAAACTACGAGCAGTACTTC.

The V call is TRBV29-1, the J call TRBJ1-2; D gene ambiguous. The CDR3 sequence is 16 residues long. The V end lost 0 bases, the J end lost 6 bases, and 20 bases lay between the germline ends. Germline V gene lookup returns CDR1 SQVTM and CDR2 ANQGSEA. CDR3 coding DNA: TGCAGCGTTGAAGATCCACAGCTGAGAATAAGAAATGGCTACACCTTC. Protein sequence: CSVEDPQLRIRNGYTF.

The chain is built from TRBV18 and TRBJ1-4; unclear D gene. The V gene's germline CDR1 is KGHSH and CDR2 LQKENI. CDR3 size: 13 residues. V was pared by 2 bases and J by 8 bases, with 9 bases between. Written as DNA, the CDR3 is TGTGCCAGCTCACCAGAGCTCGGAGAAAAACTGTTTTTT. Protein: CASSPELGEKLFF.

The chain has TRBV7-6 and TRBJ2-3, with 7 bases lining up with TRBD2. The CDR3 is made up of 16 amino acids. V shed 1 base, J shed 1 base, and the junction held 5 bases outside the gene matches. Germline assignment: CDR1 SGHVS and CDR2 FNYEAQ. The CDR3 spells CASSLGGSGGTDTQYF. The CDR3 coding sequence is TGTGCCAGCAGCTTAGGGGGGAGCGGGGGCACAGATACGCAGTATTTT.

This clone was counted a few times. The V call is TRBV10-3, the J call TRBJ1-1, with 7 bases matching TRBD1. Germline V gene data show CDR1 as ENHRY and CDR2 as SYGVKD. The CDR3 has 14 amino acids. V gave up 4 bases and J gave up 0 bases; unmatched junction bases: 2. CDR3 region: CAISGDRVNTEAFF. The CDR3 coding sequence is TGTGCCATCAGTGGAGACAGGGTGAACACTGAAGCTTTCTTT.

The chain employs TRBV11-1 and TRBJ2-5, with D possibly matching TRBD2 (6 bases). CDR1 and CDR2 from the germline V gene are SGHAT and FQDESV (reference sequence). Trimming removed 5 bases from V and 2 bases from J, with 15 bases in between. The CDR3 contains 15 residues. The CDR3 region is CASSRGGLGQETQYF. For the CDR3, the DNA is TGTGCCAGCAGCCGAGGAGGGTTGGGTCAAGAGACCCAGTACTTC. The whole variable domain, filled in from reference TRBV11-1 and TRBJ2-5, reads EAEVAQSPRYKITEKSQAVAFWCDPISGHATLYWYRQILGQGPELLVQFQDESVVDDSQLPKDRFSAERLKGVDSTLKIQPAELGDSAMYLCASSRGGLGQETQYFGPGTRLLVL.

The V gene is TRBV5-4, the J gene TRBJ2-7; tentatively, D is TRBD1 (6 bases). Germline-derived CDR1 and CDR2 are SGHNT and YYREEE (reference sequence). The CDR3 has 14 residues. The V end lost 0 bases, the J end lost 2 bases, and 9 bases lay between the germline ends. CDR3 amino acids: CASSLAQGPYEQYF. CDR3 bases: TGTGCCAGCAGCTTGGCACAGGGCCCCTACGAGCAGTACTTC.

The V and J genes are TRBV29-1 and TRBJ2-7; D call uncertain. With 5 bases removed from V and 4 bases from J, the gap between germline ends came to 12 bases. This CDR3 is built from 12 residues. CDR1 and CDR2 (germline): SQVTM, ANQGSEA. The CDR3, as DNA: TGCAGCGTTCTCTCGCTGGTTTACGAGCAGTACTTC. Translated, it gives CSVLSLVYEQYF.

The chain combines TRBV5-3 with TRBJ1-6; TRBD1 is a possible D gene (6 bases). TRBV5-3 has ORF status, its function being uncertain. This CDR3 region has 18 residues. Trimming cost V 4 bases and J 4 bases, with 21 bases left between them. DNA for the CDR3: TGTGCCAGAAGCCTTCTAGACAGGACGCTCCTATATAATTCACCCCTCCACTTT. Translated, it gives CARSLLDRTLLYNSPLHF.